The 26 T cell receptor beta chains reported below all come from one sample, sequenced in a study of post-analysis software for immune sequencing data. Broader study findings: Four or five TRBV segments, TRBV5-6, TRBV5-1 and TRBV20-1 among them, were found more frequent in patients than controls.

Which antigens these TCRs recognize remains unknown. cDNA libraries for TCR beta contained unique molecular identifiers. TCRdb re-analysed the PCR reads in MiXCR, keeping a single row per CDR3 protein. The table includes roughly 200,000 distinct CDR3 sequences, around 29% detected once. Input material: blood. Every receptor here comes from a girl between 2 and 17 years old with multiple sclerosis.

This clonotype turned up a few times. V is TRBV6-5 and J is TRBJ2-1; 12 positions agree with TRBD2. CDR1 and CDR2 (germline): MNHEY, SVGAGI. V trimming: 2 bases; J trimming: 8 bases; junction bases outside the gene matches: 4. The CDR3 extends over 15 amino acids. This chain's CDR3 is CASSYPASGGDEQFF. The CDR3 region has the DNA TGTGCCAGCAGTTACCCGGCTAGCGGGGGGGATGAGCAGTTCTTC.

Worth noting for this clonotype: A read error may be the cause here, since a much bigger clone is one base away. J is TRBJ2-7 and V is TRBV27; the D gene could be TRBD1 or TRBD2 (5 bases each). The CDR3 has 15 amino acids. Germline V lookup: CDR1 MNHEY, CDR2 SMNVEV (reference sequence). CDR3 region: CTSSLGTDYSYEQYF. The CDR3 bases are TGTACCAGCAGTTTAGGGACCGATTACTCCTACGAGCAGTACTTC.

This clonotype was observed a handful of times. The chain employs TRBV7-6 and TRBJ2-7; unclear D gene. Germline V gene sequence: CDR1 SGHVS, CDR2 FNYEAQ. CDR3 length: 13 residues. V was clipped by 1 base and J by 6 bases, with 10 bases between them. CDR3 nucleotide sequence: TGTGCCAGCAGCTTAGGCGGTCGGTCCGAGCAGTACTTC. Translating gives CASSLGGRSEQYF.

This clonotype was picked up many times. The rearrangement joins TRBV3-1 to TRBJ2-1, with TRBD2 identical over 9 bases. The CDR3 contains 16 residues. V was pared by 4 bases and J by 9 bases, with 13 bases of the junction left unmatched. The germline CDR1 and CDR2 sequences are LGHDT and YNNKEL (reference sequence). CDR3 residues: CASSPDIAGDLGEQFF. The CDR3 DNA is TGTGCCAGCAGCCCCGACATAGCGGGAGATTTAGGTGAGCAGTTCTTC.

This clonotype was detected many times. The rearrangement uses TRBV5-1 and TRBJ2-3; D is undetermined. Trimming stripped 0 bases from V and 2 bases from J, with 7 bases between. Germline CDR1 is SGHRS and CDR2 is YFSETQ. The CDR3 has 14 residues. In DNA, the CDR3 is TGCGCCAGCAGCTTGGCCCAGGTCACAGATACGCAGTATTTT. It is translated as CASSLAQVTDTQYF.

The chain combines TRBV2 with TRBJ2-3; possibly TRBD2 for D (7 bases). The CDR3 runs to 14 residues. V was clipped by 10 bases and J by 3 bases, with 17 bases between them. The germline V gene encodes CDR1 SNHLY and CDR2 FYNNEI. The chain's CDR3 is CATRGASGTDTQYF. The CDR3 DNA reads as TGTGCCACTAGGGGGGCTAGCGGAACAGATACGCAGTATTTT.

This clonotype was observed a handful of times. The gene calls are TRBV20-1 and TRBJ1-2; D gene ambiguous. The CDR3 spans 12 residues. Germline CDR1 and CDR2: DFQATT and SNEGSKA (reference sequence). V was cut by 0 bases and J by 8 bases, with 10 bases left in between. CDR3 nucleotide sequence: TGCAGTGCTAGAGATCGCGCGGACGGCTACACCTTC. This codes for CSARDRADGYTF.

This clonotype was recorded a few times. The gene calls are TRBV5-1 and TRBJ1-1; 7 positions match TRBD1. The CDR3 covers 15 residues. Germline loops: CDR1 SGHRS, CDR2 YFSETQ. After removal of 3 bases from V and 3 bases from J, the junction contained 8 bases not matched to a gene. The CDR3 sequence: CASSSDDRAYTEAFF. Written as DNA, the CDR3 is TGCGCCAGCAGCTCTGATGACAGGGCCTACACTGAAGCTTTCTTT.

This clonotype has a single count. The chain is built from TRBV20-1 and TRBJ1-2; 8 nucleotides match TRBD1. The V gene's germline CDR1 is DFQATT and CDR2 SNEGSKA (reference sequence). This CDR3 contains 13 residues. J gave up 4 bases and V 5 bases, and 6 bases lay outside the gene matches. The CDR3 loop is CSAHAGTGYGYTF. CDR3 DNA: TGCAGTGCTCATGCCGGGACAGGCTATGGCTACACCTTC.

In its sample, this clonotype was seen many times. The genes are TRBV2 and TRBJ1-2, with D uncertain. V was shortened by 7 bases and J by 5 bases, with 8 bases between the two germline ends. Germline V gene data show CDR1 as SNHLY and CDR2 as FYNNEI. The CDR3 is made up of 11 amino acids. This CDR3 is CASTANYGYTF. The DNA of the CDR3 is TGTGCCAGCACCGCCAATTATGGCTACACCTTC.

At least ten counts were recorded for this clonotype. V gene TRBV28 combines with J gene TRBJ2-7, with 8 nucleotides matching TRBD1. The germline V gene has CDR1 MDHEN and CDR2 SYDVKM. The trim removed 7 bases at V and 4 bases at J, leaving 12 bases unmatched. This CDR3 contains 15 residues. The CDR3 region has the DNA TGTGCCAGCAACTCAGTCGGGACAGGAATTTACGAGCAGTACTTC. This gives the protein CASNSVGTGIYEQYF.

This clonotype appeared a few times. This rearrangement joins TRBV7-9 to TRBJ1-1; D possibly corresponds to TRBD1 (6 bases). The CDR3 loop spans 14 amino acids. Per the germline V gene, CDR1 is SEHNR and CDR2 is FQNEAQ (reference sequence). The DNA for the CDR3 is TGTTCAGGGGCCAGTGGTCAGGGGAACACTGAAGCTTTCTTT. This sequence encodes CSGASGQGNTEAFF.

The gene calls are TRBV7-2 and TRBJ2-3; tentatively, D is TRBD2 (5 bases). Germline loops: CDR1 SGHTA, CDR2 FQGNSA. Between the trimmed V and J ends, which lost 5 bases and 3 bases, there was a span of 9 bases. This CDR3 has 13 amino acids. The CDR3 spells CASSGEGTDTQYF. The DNA for the CDR3 is TGTGCCAGCAGCGGAGAGGGTACAGATACGCAGTATTTT.

This clonotype came up many times. This sequence joins TRBV6-6 and TRBJ2-7; D not resolved. The CDR3 totals 13 residues. V was trimmed by 6 bases and J by 4 bases, leaving 13 bases between them. Germline values: CDR1 MNHNY, CDR2 SVGAGI (reference sequence). The CDR3 DNA is TGTGCCAGCAGCCAAATTAGCCCTTACGAGCAGTACTTC. It encodes CASSQISPYEQYF.

This clonotype occurred many times. The chain couples TRBV27 to TRBJ2-7, with D perhaps matching TRBD2 (5 bases). CDR1 and CDR2 (germline): MNHEY, SMNVEV (reference sequence). The CDR3 has 13 residues. V was clipped by 3 bases and J by 0 bases, with 6 bases between them. The CDR3 protein is CASSLRVSYEQYF. The CDR3 DNA reads TGTGCCAGCAGTTTGAGGGTCTCCTACGAGCAGTACTTC.

This clonotype was seen ten or more times. The genes are TRBV20-1 and TRBJ1-5; maybe TRBD1 (5 bases). Germline V gives CDR1 DFQATT, CDR2 SNEGSKA (reference sequence). V shed 6 bases and J shed 3 bases, with 12 bases lying between them. The CDR3 loop spans 13 amino acids. CDR3 DNA: TGCAGTGCCCCCCGGGGGGTCAATCAGCCCCAGCATTTT. Translating it yields CSAPRGVNQPQHF.

This clonotype came up a few times. The junction and the germline gene differ at one end; a read error may be behind it. The chain is built from TRBV18 and TRBJ1-4; tentative D call: TRBD1 (5 bases). Germline values: CDR1 KGHSH, CDR2 LQKENI. The CDR3 covers 17 residues. The CDR3 DNA sequence: TGTGCCGGCTCACCACCGGGACGGGTACTTGACAATGAAAAACTGTTTTTT. Its protein product is CAGSPPGRVLDNEKLFF. The entire variable domain, with the rest obtained from reference TRBV18 and TRBJ1-4, is as follows: NAGVMQNPRHLVRRRGQEARLRCSPMKGHSHVYWYRQLPEEGLKFMVYLQKENIIDESGMPKERFSAEFPKEGPSILRIQQVVRGDSAAYFCAGSPPGRVLDNEKLFFGSGTQLSVL.

The sample holds many counts of this clonotype. The chain joins TRBV7-2 to TRBJ2-3; D might be TRBD1 or TRBD2, each matching 5 bases. The CDR3 runs 15 residues. Germline lookup yields CDR1 SGHTA and CDR2 FQGNSA. Trimming left V 5 bases short and J 10 bases short, with 22 bases between. The CDR3 sequence is CASSPDPGRGSAQYF. The CDR3 nucleotides read TGTGCCAGCAGCCCCGACCCGGGGCGAGGATCAGCGCAGTATTTT.

The chain combines TRBV7-2 with TRBJ1-6, with D unclear. The CDR3 extends over 14 amino acids. CDR1 and CDR2 (germline): SGHTA, FQGNSA. Trimming stripped 6 bases from V and 8 bases from J, with 14 bases between. The CDR3 protein is CASSLSINDSPLHF. The CDR3 DNA follows: TGTGCCAGCAGTCTCTCGATTAATGATTCACCCCTCCACTTT.

The chain links TRBV5-6 to TRBJ2-2, with unresolved D. Germline V gene lookup returns CDR1 SGHDT and CDR2 YYEEEE. V was pared by 4 bases and J by 4 bases, with 8 bases between. The CDR3 sequence is 13 residues long. The CDR3 region has the DNA TGTGCCAGCAGCCACCAGATCACCGGGGAGCTGTTTTTT. Translated, it gives CASSHQITGELFF.

This clonotype was seen more than once but under ten times. The gene calls are TRBV28 and TRBJ1-6; D is unclear. Germline loops: CDR1 MDHEN, CDR2 SYDVKM. Trimming stripped 7 bases from V and 5 bases from J, with 9 bases between. The CDR3 loop spans 13 amino acids. This CDR3 is CASIRQNNSPLHF. DNA for the CDR3: TGTGCCAGCATCCGACAAAATAATTCACCCCTCCACTTT. Based on the CDR3 plus reference TRBV28 and TRBJ1-6, the full variable domain is DVKVTQSSRYLVKRTGEKVFLECVQDMDHENMFWYRQDPGLGLRLIYFSYDVKMKEKGDIPEGYSVSREKKERFSLILESASTNQTSMYLCASIRQNNSPLHFGNGTRLTVT.

Of note for this clonotype: A much larger clonotype is one base distant, so this may be a read error. The rearrangement links TRBV27 to TRBJ2-1; perhaps TRBD2 as D (6 bases). The end of the DNA fits TRBJ2-7 better, so the J call may be wrong. Germline-derived CDR1 and CDR2 are MNHEY and SMNVEV (reference sequence). The CDR3 sequence is 16 residues long. This chain's CDR3 is CASSRGRLSTYNEQYF. CDR3 nucleotides: TGTGCCAGCAGCCGGGGGAGACTGTCCACCTACAATGAGCAGTACTTC.

Only a few counts were recorded for this clonotype. The V gene is TRBV28, the J gene TRBJ2-7, with D unresolved. CDR1 and CDR2 (germline): MDHEN, SYDVKM. V was shortened by 5 bases and J by 4 bases, with 12 bases between the two germline ends. The CDR3 runs 13 residues. DNA for the CDR3: TGTGCCAGCAGTGTCGCGGCCCGTTACGAGCAGTACTTC. Its protein is CASSVAARYEQYF.

This chain links TRBV11-2 with TRBJ1-1; D call uncertain. V lost 5 bases, J lost 3 bases, and 28 bases lay in between. The CDR3 spans 19 residues. CDR1 is SGHAT and CDR2 is FQNNGV in the germline V gene. The CDR3 DNA reads as TGTGCCAGCAGCCCACAATTAGGTCCAAGGACCGTGTCGTACACTGAAGCTTTCTTT. Protein sequence: CASSPQLGPRTVSYTEAFF.

This clonotype was seen at least ten times. The chain employs TRBV4-1 and TRBJ2-7; D is perhaps TRBD2 (6 bases). Germline-derived CDR1 and CDR2 are MGHRA and YSYEKL. This CDR3 comprises 15 residues. Between the trimmed V and J ends, which lost 0 bases and 1 base, there was a span of 10 bases. The CDR3 here is CASSQDRDWSYEQYF. CDR3 in DNA: TGCGCCAGCAGCCAAGACAGGGACTGGTCCTACGAGCAGTACTTC.

This clonotype was observed a handful of times. The genes are TRBV7-2 and TRBJ1-1, with 8 bases fitting TRBD1. CDR1 is SGHTA, CDR2 FQGNSA, per germline. This CDR3 has 18 amino acids. The J segment lost 0 bases and the V segment lost 0 bases, leaving 9 bases of the junction unmatched. In nucleotides, the CDR3 is TGTGCCAGCAGCTTAGCGCGGGCAGGGGGCCTTATGAACACTGAAGCTTTCTTT. Protein sequence: CASSLARAGGLMNTEAFF.